These 14 T cell receptor beta chains share one sample of origin, sequenced in a study of blood T cell repertoires in COVID-19. Using immunoSEQ multiplex PCR, the repertoire was profiled, and TCRdb retains in-frame clones only, with some absent. The data contain about 260,000 clones, approximately 86% of them singletons. Sample: peripheral blood. These receptors were taken from a man aged 25-45 years with active or convalescent COVID-19.

J is TRBJ1-4 and V is TRBV2, with TRBD1 as a possible D gene (5 bases). CDR1 SNHLY and CDR2 FYNNEI come from the germline V gene. V dropped 7 bases and J dropped 3 bases, with 15 bases sitting between them. CDR3 length: 15 residues. The CDR3 region is CASTEEGVSNEKLFF. The DNA of the CDR3 is TGTGCCAGCACCGAAGAAGGGGTATCTAATGAAAAACTGTTTTTT.

J is TRBJ2-3 and V is TRBV19, with D maybe TRBD2 (5 bases). CDR1 is LNHDA, CDR2 SQIVND, per germline (reference sequence). The CDR3 runs 13 residues. V was shortened by 5 bases and J by 4 bases, with 10 bases between the two germline ends. CDR3 coding DNA: TGTGCCAGTAGTGGCCGGGGTTCAGATACGCAGTATTTT. It codes for CASSGRGSDTQYF.

V gene TRBV19 combines with J gene TRBJ1-1; the D gene is possibly TRBD1 (5 bases). The germline gives CDR1 LNHDA, CDR2 SQIVND (reference sequence). This CDR3 spans 13 amino acids. The V gene lost 9 bases and the J gene lost 1 base, with 12 bases spanning the gap. The CDR3 loop reads CASQGSWNTEAFF. CDR3 sequence (DNA): TGTGCCAGCCAGGGAAGTTGGAACACTGAAGCTTTCTTT.

The rearrangement links TRBV4-1 to TRBJ1-2; D is undetermined. Trimming took 0 bases from V and 6 from J, leaving 8 bases between them. The V gene's germline CDR1 is MGHRA and CDR2 YSYEKL. The CDR3 runs to 13 residues. The CDR3 here is CASSQDTGDGYTF. CDR3 nucleotides: TGCGCCAGCAGCCAAGACACGGGAGATGGCTACACCTTC.

To note about this clone: One junction end disagrees with the germline gene, perhaps due to a read error. The chain links TRBV12-5 to TRBJ1-1; D is unclear. Germline V gene sequence: CDR1 LGHNT, CDR2 FRNRAP. The CDR3 runs 11 residues. The DNA of the CDR3 is TGTGCTAGTGGTTTGACTACAAGGATTACATTT. The encoded protein is CASGLTTRITF.

With respect to this clone: Distinct nucleotide sequences in the sample also encode this CDR3. This rearrangement joins TRBV9 to TRBJ1-4, with TRBD1 matching 10 bases. CDR1 is SGDLS, CDR2 YYNGEE, per germline. This CDR3 region has 15 residues. V gave up 4 bases and J gave up 7 bases; unmatched junction bases: 7. CDR3 bases: TGTGCCAGCAGCACCGGGACAGGGGAGGGTGAAAAACTGTTTTTT. Amino acids: CASSTGTGEGEKLFF.

CDR3 nucleotide sequence: TGTGCCTGGAGTCCCCCGGATTTCGGGAATGAGCAGTTCTTC. This gives the protein CAWSPPDFGNEQFF. The gene calls are TRBV30 and TRBJ2-1; D unclear. The germline gives CDR1 GTSNPN, CDR2 SVGIG (reference sequence). There are 14 residues in the CDR3. Trimming removed 2 bases from V and 7 bases from J, with 15 bases in between.

This chain connects TRBV6-5 to TRBJ1-5; D not resolved. This CDR3 spans 14 amino acids. CDR1 and CDR2 (germline): MNHEY, SVGAGI. V gave up 0 bases and J gave up 7 bases, with 10 bases separating them. The CDR3 loop reads CASSYSGREQPQHF. CDR3 coding DNA: TGTGCCAGCAGTTACTCGGGGAGGGAACAGCCCCAGCATTTT.

V is TRBV6-4 and J is TRBJ1-6; 9 bases align to TRBD1. J was trimmed by 9 bases and V by 5 bases; bases with no gene match: 2. The CDR3 sequence is 13 residues long. Germline V CDR1 and CDR2: MRHNA, SNTAGT. The CDR3 protein is CASSPGQGSPLHF. The DNA of the CDR3 is TGTGCCAGCAGTCCGGGACAGGGTTCACCCCTCCACTTT.

This sequence joins TRBV5-4 and TRBJ1-4, with D tentatively TRBD1 (5 bases). CDR1 is SGHNT and CDR2 is YYREEE in the germline V gene (reference sequence). Trimming stripped 3 bases from V and 0 bases from J, with 12 bases between. There are 16 residues in the CDR3. CDR3 sequence reads: CASSSQAPSTNEKLFF. CDR3 in DNA: TGTGCCAGCAGCTCACAGGCCCCGTCAACTAATGAAAAACTGTTTTTT.

The table lists this clone with a few counts. The chain couples TRBV12-3 or TRBV12-4 to TRBJ2-1; 9 bases line up with TRBD2. V shed 6 bases and J 9 bases; nucleotides not matched to a gene: 6. This CDR3 contains 13 residues. The CDR3 nucleotides are TGTGCCAGCAGGGGACTAGCCAGCGGTGAGCAGTTCTTC. Its protein is CASRGLASGEQFF.

The genes are TRBV27 and TRBJ1-2, with 7 bases fitting TRBD1. CDR1 and CDR2 from the germline V gene are MNHEY and SMNVEV (reference sequence). The CDR3 consists of 15 residues. Losses at the gene ends were 5 bases for V and 4 bases for J; bases not matched to a gene: 10. CDR3 DNA sequence: TGTGCCAGCAGTGATAGACAGGGACCCATCTATGGCTACACCTTC. As protein: CASSDRQGPIYGYTF.

V usage is TRBV30 and J usage is TRBJ2-7; 8 nucleotides match TRBD1. The V segment lost 3 bases and the J segment 3 bases; nucleotides outside the gene matches: 7. CDR3 length: 14 residues. Germline V gene data show CDR1 as GTSNPN and CDR2 as SVGIG (reference sequence). The DNA for the CDR3 is TGTGCCTGGAGACACAGGGGGAGTTTCTACGAGCAGTACTTC. It encodes CAWRHRGSFYEQYF.

This chain connects TRBV24-1 to TRBJ2-5; a weak D match, TRBD2 (5 bases). V lost 5 bases and J 1 base, leaving 7 bases between the germline ends. Germline V gene lookup returns CDR1 KGHDR and CDR2 SFDVKD. This CDR3 has 13 residues. DNA of the CDR3: TGTGCCACCAGTGGTGGACTCCAAGAGACCCAGTACTTC. This gives the protein CATSGGLQETQYF.